A single sample is the source of the 28 T cell receptor beta chains below, sequenced in a study of T cells in Graves' hyperthyroidism and ophthalmopathy. Authors of the study amplified TCR beta CDR3 regions from RNA transcripts. During a first-round RT-PCR of the TCR CDR3, the HTBI primer set was used. MiXCR, run by TCRdb on the multiplex PCR reads, gives a single entry per CDR3 protein. The top ten hold around two thirds of the sample, which has 150,000 or so distinct CDR3 sequences, around 20% seen once. Sequenced sample: blood. The receptors derive from a woman in her forties or fifties with Graves' hyperthyroidism that later progressed to Graves' ophthalmopathy.

CDR3 sequence: CASSQDAAGIHNEQFF. The CDR3 nucleotides are TGCGCCAGCAGCCAAGATGCAGCGGGGATACACAATGAGCAGTTCTTC. The chain recombines TRBV4-1 with TRBJ2-1; TRBD2 aligns across 7 bases. The CDR3 loop spans 16 amino acids. Germline V gene sequence: CDR1 MGHRA, CDR2 YSYEKL. The ends lost 0 bases at V and 5 bases at J; junction bases unmatched: 7.

J is TRBJ2-7 and V is TRBV5-1; D remains ambiguous. Deletions cut 0 bases from V and 3 bases from J, with 13 bases between. The CDR3 is 15 amino acids. Per the germline V gene, CDR1 is SGHRS and CDR2 is YFSETQ. This CDR3 is CASSLVSGGNYEQYF. CDR3 in DNA: TGCGCCAGCAGCTTGGTATCCGGTGGGAACTACGAGCAGTACTTC. The complete variable domain, with remaining parts taken from reference TRBV5-1 and TRBJ2-7, reads KAGVTQTPRYLIKTRGQQVTLSCSPISGHRSVSWYQQTPGQGLQFLFEYFSETQRNKGNFPGRFSGRQFSNSRSEMNVSTLELGDSALYLCASSLVSGGNYEQYFGPGTRLTVT.

Details on this clonotype: A read error may be the cause here, since a much bigger clone is one base away. This chain uses TRBV24-1 with TRBJ2-7; 11 bases fit TRBD2. The CDR3 loop spans 16 amino acids. The J segment lost 7 bases and the V segment lost 7 bases, leaving 14 bases of the junction unmatched. Germline-derived CDR1 and CDR2 are KGHDR and SFDVKD. CDR3 sequence (DNA): TGTGCCACCAGGGAATCCCTAGCGGGAGGCCTTAGGGAGCAGTACTTC. Protein sequence: CATRESLAGGLREQYF.

This clonotype showed up many times. V is TRBV20-1 and J is TRBJ2-7; 9 positions agree with TRBD2. Germline CDR1 DFQATT, CDR2 SNEGSKA (reference sequence). V gave up 3 bases and J gave up 5 bases; unmatched junction bases: 11. CDR3 length: 15 residues. The CDR3 DNA sequence: TGCAGTGCTAGTTATCCTAGCGGGGCAGGGAACGAGCAGTACTTC. Its protein is CSASYPSGAGNEQYF.

This clonotype was counted ten times or more. The chain couples TRBV7-2 to TRBJ2-2; 15 bases line up with TRBD2. The CDR3 contains 18 residues. J gave up 2 bases and V 5 bases, and 6 bases lay outside the gene matches. The germline V gene encodes CDR1 SGHTA and CDR2 FQGNSA. The CDR3 loop reads CASSRRTSGRGNTGELFF. In nucleotides, the CDR3 is TGTGCCAGCAGCCGCCGGACTAGCGGGAGGGGAAACACCGGGGAGCTGTTTTTT.

This clonotype was seen at least ten times. The chain is built from TRBV7-6 and TRBJ2-3; 11 nucleotides line up with TRBD2. From germline, CDR1 is SGHVS and CDR2 FNYEAQ. Trimming cost V 2 bases and J 5 bases; bases outside gene matches: 6. The CDR3 consists of 16 residues. This chain's CDR3 is CASSLLTSGSVDTQYF. The CDR3 bases are TGTGCCAGCAGCTTACTAACTAGCGGGAGCGTAGATACGCAGTATTTT.

This clonotype was found many times. The chain employs TRBV28 and TRBJ1-1; D unclear. In germline, CDR1 is MDHEN, CDR2 SYDVKM. CDR3 length: 11 amino acids. Trimming stripped 8 bases from V and 0 bases from J, with 4 bases between. The chain's CDR3 is CASWVNTEAFF. The CDR3 nucleotides read TGTGCCAGCTGGGTGAACACTGAAGCTTTCTTT.

The V and J genes are TRBV9 and TRBJ2-1, with TRBD2 matching 8 bases. Germline lookup yields CDR1 SGDLS and CDR2 YYNGEE. J gave up 3 bases and V 0 bases, and 2 bases lay outside the gene matches. The CDR3 totals 15 residues. The CDR3 protein is CASSVVSGNYNEQFF. The CDR3 bases are TGTGCCAGCAGCGTAGTTAGCGGGAACTACAATGAGCAGTTCTTC.

This clonotype was counted ten times or more. The J gene is TRBJ1-2, the V gene TRBV7-9, with D perhaps matching TRBD1 (5 bases). CDR1 and CDR2 (germline): SEHNR, FQNEAQ (reference sequence). The length of the CDR3 is 15 residues. V was trimmed by 7 bases and J by 4 bases, leaving 19 bases between them. The CDR3 DNA reads TGTGCCAGCAATCCCTCTTCCGGGGGTATCTATGGCTACACCTTC. Its translation: CASNPSSGGIYGYTF.

This clonotype was seen repeatedly, ten times or more. The CDR3 region is CSARVDASGHEQFF. The CDR3 bases are TGCAGTGCTAGAGTGGACGCGTCGGGACATGAGCAGTTCTTC. The chain uses TRBV20-1 and TRBJ2-1; the D gene could be TRBD1 or TRBD2 (5 bases each). Germline CDR1 is DFQATT and CDR2 is SNEGSKA (reference sequence). Trimming shortened V by 1 base and J by 8 bases, and 15 bases separated the two germline ends. This CDR3 region has 14 residues.

This clonotype has ten or more counts. This chain uses TRBV3-1 with TRBJ1-6, with D uncertain. This CDR3 region has 12 residues. Trimming took off 3 bases at V and 13 bases at J, with 10 bases between the two ends. Germline-derived CDR1 and CDR2 are LGHDT and YNNKEL (reference sequence). CDR3: CASSHLDFPLHF. The DNA for the CDR3 is TGTGCCAGCAGCCATTTGGACTTTCCCCTCCACTTT.

This clonotype was counted between two and nine times. V is TRBV19 and J is TRBJ1-5, with TRBD1 identical over 8 bases. The germline V gene encodes CDR1 LNHDA and CDR2 SQIVND (reference sequence). The V gene end was trimmed by 8 bases and the J gene end by 4 bases; junction bases not matched to a gene: 4. The CDR3 extends over 13 amino acids. This CDR3 is CASRTGRNQPQHF. The CDR3 DNA is TGTGCCAGTCGGACAGGGAGGAATCAGCCCCAGCATTTT.

This clonotype was counted many times. V gene TRBV6-1 combines with J gene TRBJ2-1, with D perhaps TRBD2 (5 bases). This CDR3 spans 15 amino acids. Germline CDR1 is MNHNS and CDR2 is SASEGT. Trimming left V 7 bases short and J 0 bases short, with 13 bases between. The CDR3 nucleotides are TGTGCCAGCACCATGACTACCAACTCCTACAATGAGCAGTTCTTC. This gives the protein CASTMTTNSYNEQFF.

Worth noting for this clonotype: One junction end does not reproduce the germline sequence, and a read error may be involved. The genes are TRBV2 and TRBJ2-3; D unresolved. The germline V gene has CDR1 SNHLY and CDR2 FYNNEI. The CDR3 runs 15 residues. The CDR3 nucleotides are TGTGCCGGCAGTGAAGTGGAACCCAGCACAGATACGCAGTATTTT. This sequence encodes CAGSEVEPSTDTQYF.

This clonotype has ten or more counts. The chain recombines TRBV12-3 or TRBV12-4 with TRBJ1-1; TRBD1 agrees at 12 bases. This CDR3 has 15 residues. Losses at the gene ends were 6 bases for V and 1 base for J; bases not matched to a gene: 3. In DNA form, the CDR3 reads TGTGCCAGCAGGCCGGGACAGGGGGCGAACACTGAAGCTTTCTTT. Protein sequence: CASRPGQGANTEAFF.

Remarks on this clonotype: A read error may explain this, as a much larger clone is one base away. V is TRBV2 and J is TRBJ2-3; D may correspond to TRBD1 or TRBD2 (6 bases each). This CDR3 region has 15 residues. Germline CDR1 SNHLY, CDR2 FYNNEI. The CDR3 DNA follows: TGTGCCAGCGCTCCCACGGGGGCAGACACAGATACGCAGTGTTTT. This encodes CASAPTGADTDTQCF.

The table lists this clonotype with many counts. The rearrangement joins TRBV4-2 to TRBJ1-4; possibly TRBD1 for D (5 bases). The CDR3 consists of 15 residues. Trimming stripped 1 base from V and 0 bases from J, with 6 bases between. Per germline, CDR1 LGHNA and CDR2 YNFKEQ. This CDR3 reads CASSQGGATNEKLFF. CDR3 sequence (DNA): TGTGCCAGCAGCCAAGGAGGGGCAACTAATGAAAAACTGTTTTTT.

This clonotype was seen a handful of times. The chain couples TRBV9 to TRBJ2-6, with D hard to call. This CDR3 comprises 15 residues. V shed 0 bases and J shed 3 bases, with 7 bases lying between them. CDR1 is SGDLS, CDR2 YYNGEE, per germline. CDR3 sequence reads: CASSVGTLGANVLTF. The CDR3 DNA sequence: TGTGCCAGCAGCGTAGGGACGCTTGGGGCCAACGTCCTGACTTTC. Looking up the rest from reference TRBV9 and TRBJ2-6 gives the full variable domain: DSGVTQTPKHLITATGQRVTLRCSPRSGDLSVYWYQQSLDQGLQFLIQYYNGEERAKGNILERFSAQQFPDLHSELNLSSLELGDSALYFCASSVGTLGANVLTFGAGSRLTVL.

The sample holds many counts of this clonotype. The genes are TRBV20-1 and TRBJ2-1; 9 nucleotides match TRBD2. Trimming at V came to 4 bases and at J to 1 base, leaving 2 bases not matched to a gene. CDR1 is DFQATT, CDR2 SNEGSKA, per germline (reference sequence). The CDR3 spans 14 residues. CDR3 nucleotide sequence: TGCAGTGCTAAGACTAGCGGTTCCTACAATGAGCAGTTCTTC. This encodes CSAKTSGSYNEQFF.

This clonotype occurred many times. V usage is TRBV20-1 and J usage is TRBJ1-2; D is uncertain. Germline V gives CDR1 DFQATT, CDR2 SNEGSKA (reference sequence). Between the trimmed V and J ends, which lost 6 bases and 9 bases, there was a span of 14 bases. The CDR3 covers 11 residues. The CDR3 spells CSARPGGSYTF. DNA for the CDR3: TGCAGTGCCCGTCCCGGAGGAAGCTACACCTTC.

This clonotype occurred many times. The CDR3 DNA reads TGCAGTGCTAGGATTCGGGGCCCAGGGGTGGATCAGCCCCAGCATTTT. Amino acid sequence: CSARIRGPGVDQPQHF. The chain has TRBV20-1 and TRBJ1-5; a weak D match, TRBD1 (6 bases). Germline CDR1 and CDR2: DFQATT and SNEGSKA (reference sequence). This CDR3 region has 16 residues. V lost 3 bases and J 5 bases, leaving 20 bases between the germline ends.

This clonotype was seen many times. The rearrangement uses TRBV10-2 and TRBJ1-5; D gene unclear. Germline values: CDR1 WSHSY, CDR2 SAAADI. Trimming stripped 6 bases from V and 5 bases from J, with 11 bases between. The CDR3 spans 13 residues. The CDR3, as DNA: TGCGCCAGCAGGGAAAATACGTATCAGCCCCAGCATTTT. It yields the protein CASRENTYQPQHF.

This clonotype was found many times. J is TRBJ2-1 and V is TRBV2, with 8 bases aligning to TRBD2. Per germline, CDR1 SNHLY and CDR2 FYNNEI. The CDR3 has 15 residues. J gave up 3 bases and V 10 bases, and 11 bases lay outside the gene matches. CDR3 nucleotide sequence: TGTGCCACACAAACAGAGCGGGGGATCTACAATGAGCAGTTCTTC. Amino acids: CATQTERGIYNEQFF.

This clonotype was seen ten or more times. This chain links TRBV19 with TRBJ1-2; the D is unclear. Germline V gene data show CDR1 as LNHDA and CDR2 as SQIVND (reference sequence). The CDR3 runs to 14 residues. V shed 4 bases and J shed 0 bases, with 9 bases lying between them. CDR3 loop: CASSRAGTNYGYTF. CDR3 nucleotide sequence: TGTGCCAGTAGTAGGGCAGGCACTAACTATGGCTACACCTTC.

The sample holds many counts of this clonotype. CDR3 residues: CASSLGGGQGTDTQYF. For the CDR3, the DNA is TGTGCCAGCAGCTTAGGCGGAGGGCAGGGGACAGATACGCAGTATTTT. V and J are TRBV7-9 and TRBJ2-3; the D call may be TRBD1 or TRBD2 (6 bases each). Germline-derived CDR1 and CDR2 are SEHNR and FQNEAQ (reference sequence). V dropped 1 base and J dropped 3 bases, with 14 bases sitting between them. The CDR3 is 16 amino acids.

The rearrangement joins TRBV29-1 to TRBJ2-1; 13 nucleotides agree with TRBD2. CDR1 and CDR2 (germline): SQVTM, ANQGSEA. The CDR3 runs to 13 residues. Unmatched junction bases numbered 5, after V lost 8 bases and J lost 7 bases. CDR3: CSSGLAGNNEQFF. DNA for the CDR3: TGCAGCTCGGGACTAGCGGGAAATAATGAGCAGTTCTTC.

This clonotype has a handful of counts. The rearrangement uses TRBV5-1 and TRBJ2-3; 11 bases match TRBD2. The trim removed 5 bases at V and 4 bases at J, leaving 9 bases unmatched. Germline CDR1 is SGHRS and CDR2 is YFSETQ. There are 16 residues in the CDR3. The CDR3 region has the DNA TGCGCCAGCAGACAAACTAGCGGGAGTTTCGCAGATACGCAGTATTTT. It is translated as CASRQTSGSFADTQYF.

This clonotype has at least ten counts. The rearrangement links TRBV28 to TRBJ1-5; D is unresolved. The ends were cut back, 7 bases at V and 2 bases at J, with 12 bases in the middle. Looked up from germline, CDR1 is MDHEN and CDR2 is SYDVKM. This CDR3 has 14 residues. The CDR3 sequence: CASNLRVGNQPQHF. DNA of the CDR3: TGTGCCAGCAATCTCCGGGTGGGCAATCAGCCCCAGCATTTT.